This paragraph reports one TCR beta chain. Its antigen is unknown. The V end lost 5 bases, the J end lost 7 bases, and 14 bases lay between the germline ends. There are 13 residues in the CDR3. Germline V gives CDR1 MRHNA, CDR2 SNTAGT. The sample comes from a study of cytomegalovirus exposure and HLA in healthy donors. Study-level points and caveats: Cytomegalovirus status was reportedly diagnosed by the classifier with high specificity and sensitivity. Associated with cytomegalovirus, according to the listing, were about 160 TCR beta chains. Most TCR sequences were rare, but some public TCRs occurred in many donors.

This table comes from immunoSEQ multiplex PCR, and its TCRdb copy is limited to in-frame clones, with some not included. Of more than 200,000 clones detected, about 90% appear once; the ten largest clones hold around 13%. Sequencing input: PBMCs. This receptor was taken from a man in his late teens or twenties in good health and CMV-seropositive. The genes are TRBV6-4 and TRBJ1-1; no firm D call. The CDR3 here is CASSLGPGFEAFF. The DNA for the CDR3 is TGTGCCAGCAGTTTGGGCCCAGGCTTTGAAGCTTTCTTT.